Given below is one T cell receptor (beta chain) in context. The target antigen is unknown. The libraries were made with immunoSEQ version 4 in survey mode. TCRdb's table, derived via immunoSEQ multiplex PCR, lists solely in-frame clones and lacks some. The sample lists 25,000 to 35,000 clones, roughly 82% occurring once. From germline, CDR1 is SGHNT and CDR2 YYREEE (reference sequence). The CDR3 runs to 13 residues. Trimming shortened V by 1 base and J by 7 bases, and 11 bases separated the two germline ends. The stimulus was lysate of CMV-infected fibroblasts, about 10 ug/mL. Memory cells lacking CD40L and CD69 with high CD45RO were sorted. The sample is drawn from a study of persistence of HIV-infected CD4 T cells.

The specimen comprised CD4+ T cells sorted from PBMCs after roughly 18-hour stimulation, sampled from a patient who received antiretroviral therapy. This sequence was found in an adult man with HIV who was CMV-seropositive. The chain uses TRBV5-4 and TRBJ1-1, with a possible D match to TRBD1 (6 bases). In nucleotides, the CDR3 is TGTGCCAGCAGCTTGCGACAGGCAAGTGAAGCTTTCTTT. It yields the protein CASSLRQASEAFF.